Each of the 25 T cell receptor beta chains below was sequenced from the same sample in a study of T cell responses to AZD1222 COVID-19 vaccine. Generated by immunoSEQ multiplex PCR, the TCRdb table keeps only in-frame clones and is missing some. The sample yields about 130,000 clones, 85% to 90% seen once. The specimen comprised peripheral blood, sampled on day 0 of AZD1222 vaccination. These receptor sequences come from an adult in good health.

CDR3 sequence: CASSRTSGSFPGDEQFF. Here the CDR3 DNA reads TGCGCCAGCAGCAGGACTAGCGGGAGCTTCCCGGGCGATGAGCAGTTCTTC. The chain combines TRBV5-1 with TRBJ2-1; the match to TRBD2 covers 13 bases. Per the germline V gene, CDR1 is SGHRS and CDR2 is YFSETQ. This CDR3 spans 17 amino acids. Trimming cost V 4 bases and J 8 bases; bases outside gene matches: 12.

The chain combines TRBV9 with TRBJ2-7; 14 nucleotides align to TRBD2. There are 16 residues in the CDR3. The V gene's germline CDR1 is SGDLS and CDR2 YYNGEE. Germline trimming cut 4 bases from V and 4 bases from J; bases unmatched to any gene: 7. In nucleotides, the CDR3 is TGTGCCAGCAGCCGCGGGACTAGCGGGAGAGCGTACGAGCAGTACTTC. Translation gives CASSRGTSGRAYEQYF.

The CDR3 region is CASSGVYHNEQFF. In nucleotides, the CDR3 is TGTGCCAGCTCTGGGGTCTACCACAATGAGCAGTTCTTC. The chain uses TRBV6-5 and TRBJ2-1; D gene uncertain. Trimming stripped 8 bases from V and 5 bases from J, with 13 bases between. CDR3 length equals 13 residues. Germline CDR1 is MNHEY and CDR2 is SVGAGI.

The chain employs TRBV21-1 and TRBJ2-7; no check of the table's D call, TRBD2, against the DNA was made. TRBV21-1 is described as a pseudogene. The CDR3 runs to 17 residues. Here the CDR3 reads CASSNLCRDSKNHEQYF. The CDR3, as DNA: TGTGCCAGCAGCAATTTATGCCGGGACTCAAAAAACCACGAGCAGTACTTC.

The rearrangement links TRBV10-3 to TRBJ2-1, with TRBD2 matching over 9 bases. There are 17 residues in the CDR3. CDR1 ENHRY and CDR2 SYGVKD come from the germline V gene. V shed 0 bases, J shed 6 bases, and the junction held 9 bases outside the gene matches. The CDR3 here is CAISESFSGSFINEQFF. CDR3 in DNA: TGTGCCATCAGTGAGTCTTTTAGCGGGAGTTTTATCAATGAGCAGTTCTTC.

V is TRBV13 and J is TRBJ1-2; D unclear. There are 12 residues in the CDR3. The ends were cut back, 5 bases at V and 3 bases at J, with 7 bases in the middle. Germline V gene sequence: CDR1 PRHDT, CDR2 FYEKMQ (reference sequence). This chain's CDR3 is CASSATYYGYTF. The CDR3 DNA is TGTGCCAGCAGCGCGACCTACTATGGCTACACCTTC.

This clone was detected only once. The DNA for the CDR3 is TGTGCCAGCAGCCCAGGGACTAGCGGGAGTCTGACCGGGGAGCTGTTTTTT. Amino acids: CASSPGTSGSLTGELFF. This chain uses TRBV5-4 with TRBJ2-2, with 14 positions matching TRBD2. The junction had 7 bases not matched to a gene; V was cut back by 4 bases and J by 5 bases. Germline lookup yields CDR1 SGHNT and CDR2 YYREEE (reference sequence). CDR3 length equals 17 residues.

V and J are TRBV7-2 and TRBJ2-3; tentatively, D is TRBD1 or TRBD2 (6 bases each). V was clipped by 4 bases and J by 13 bases, with 18 bases between them. This CDR3 is 13 amino acids long. Germline V gene lookup returns CDR1 SGHTA and CDR2 FQGNSA. For the CDR3, the DNA is TGTGCCAGCAGCTGGGGGCTCGGCGGGGATGAGTATTTT. Translating gives CASSWGLGGDEYF. Drawing the rest from reference TRBV7-2 and TRBJ2-3, the complete variable domain is GAGVSQSPSNKVTEKGKDVELRCDPISGHTALYWYRQSLGQGLEFLIYFQGNSAPDKSGLPSDRFSAERTGGSVSTLTIQRTQQEDSAVYLCASSWGLGGDEYFGPGTRLTVL.

The V and J genes are TRBV5-1 and TRBJ2-3; D gene uncertain. This CDR3 contains 15 residues. V lost 0 bases to trimming and J lost 0 bases, with 8 bases between them. Germline V gene lookup returns CDR1 SGHRS and CDR2 YFSETQ. The CDR3 reads CASSLDRPSTDTQYF. CDR3 sequence (DNA): TGCGCCAGCAGCTTGGACAGACCTAGCACAGATACGCAGTATTTT.

This rearrangement joins TRBV29-1 to TRBJ1-1; no reliable D call. The germline V gene encodes CDR1 SQVTM and CDR2 ANQGSEA. Trimming took 4 bases from V and 3 from J, leaving 12 bases between them. This CDR3 has 13 amino acids. The CDR3, as DNA: TGCAGCGTTGCTCTGGGCGAGGACACTGAAGCTTTCTTT. Residues: CSVALGEDTEAFF.

V usage is TRBV5-4 and J usage is TRBJ2-7; D is unresolved. The germline CDR1 and CDR2 sequences are SGHNT and YYREEE (reference sequence). The CDR3 covers 12 residues. V dropped 0 bases and J dropped 6 bases, with 7 bases sitting between them. The CDR3 is CASSLGAIEQYF. The CDR3 DNA follows: TGTGCCAGCAGCTTGGGGGCCATCGAGCAGTACTTC.

V usage is TRBV2 and J usage is TRBJ1-1; 11 nucleotides align to TRBD1. J gave up 5 bases and V 6 bases, and 5 bases lay outside the gene matches. Germline V CDR1 and CDR2: SNHLY, FYNNEI. The CDR3 runs to 14 residues. The CDR3 nucleotides are TGTGCCAGCAGAGGACAGGGGGCCTGGACTGAAGCTTTCTTT. Amino acids: CASRGQGAWTEAFF.

The genes are TRBV27 and TRBJ1-1, with unresolved D. The germline V gene has CDR1 MNHEY and CDR2 SMNVEV (reference sequence). The length of the CDR3 is 15 residues. Trimming removed 0 bases at V and 4 bases at J, with 12 bases between. The CDR3 region has the DNA TGTGCCAGCAGTTTATCACTTGGGGAGGCCACTGAAGCTTTCTTT. Encoded protein: CASSLSLGEATEAFF.

This clone was detected once. The gene calls are TRBV9 and TRBJ2-2, with 8 bases fitting TRBD2. From germline, CDR1 is SGDLS and CDR2 YYNGEE. This CDR3 region has 18 residues. V trimming: 4 bases; J trimming: 2 bases; junction bases outside the gene matches: 13. Written as DNA, the CDR3 is TGTGCCAGCAGCCCCCGACTAAGCGGGGGTATCAACACCGGGGAGCTGTTTTTT. It specifies CASSPRLSGGINTGELFF.

V is TRBV7-3 and J is TRBJ2-2; the match to TRBD2 covers 7 bases. V gave up 3 bases and J gave up 1 base; unmatched junction bases: 2. The CDR3 sequence is 15 residues long. The germline CDR1 and CDR2 sequences are SGHTA and FQGTGA. DNA of the CDR3: TGTGCCAGCAGCTTCACGGGGGGGAACACCGGGGAGCTGTTTTTT. It codes for CASSFTGGNTGELFF.

The chain uses TRBV5-8 and TRBJ2-2; no clear D. Germline V gene data show CDR1 as SGHTS and CDR2 as YDEGEE. This CDR3 is built from 14 residues. V was shortened by 0 bases and J by 3 bases, with 6 bases between the two germline ends. The CDR3 nucleotides are TGTGCCAGCAGCTTGGGTCTCCACACCGGGGAGCTGTTTTTT. This translates into CASSLGLHTGELFF.

This chain links TRBV6-1 with TRBJ1-6, with 7 bases that match TRBD1. The CDR3 runs to 17 residues. V gave up 4 bases and J gave up 10 bases; unmatched junction bases: 16. Germline CDR1 is MNHNS and CDR2 is SASEGT. DNA of the CDR3: TGTGCCAGCAGTGCCGACGGGACAGCCGTGGTTAGGTCACCCCTCCACTTT. This translates into CASSADGTAVVRSPLHF.

The rearrangement joins TRBV7-9 to TRBJ2-5; 8 bases are shared with TRBD1. CDR1 SEHNR and CDR2 FQNEAQ come from the germline V gene (reference sequence). The CDR3 runs to 18 residues. Trimming at V came to 1 base and at J to 5 bases, leaving 15 bases not matched to a gene. This CDR3 reads CASSLGTYRGSVPETQYF. CDR3 nucleotide sequence: TGTGCCAGCAGCTTAGGGACCTACAGGGGGAGCGTGCCGGAGACCCAGTACTTC.

The chain is built from TRBV5-1 and TRBJ1-1, with D tentatively TRBD1 (5 bases). The CDR3 contains 13 residues. Trimming shortened V by 4 bases and J by 6 bases, and 13 bases separated the two germline ends. Germline loops: CDR1 SGHRS, CDR2 YFSETQ. The CDR3 protein is CASSPGGYAEAFF. CDR3 nucleotides: TGCGCCAGCAGCCCGGGGGGGTACGCTGAAGCTTTCTTT.

This chain links TRBV2 with TRBJ1-5, with 7 bases fitting TRBD1. CDR3 size: 12 residues. CDR1 is SNHLY and CDR2 is FYNNEI in the germline V gene. V shed 7 bases, J shed 7 bases, and the junction held 4 bases outside the gene matches. CDR3 loop: CASNRGYQPQHF. The CDR3 region has the DNA TGTGCCAGCAACAGGGGCTACCAGCCCCAGCATTTT.

The V call is TRBV19, the J call TRBJ1-1, with 11 bases aligning to TRBD1. Germline V gene data show CDR1 as LNHDA and CDR2 as SQIVND (reference sequence). The CDR3 length is 14 residues. V was clipped by 3 bases and J by 6 bases; unmatched bases: 3. The CDR3 region has the DNA TGTGCCAGTAGTATGGACAGGGGGCTGGCTGAAGCTTTCTTT. Its protein product is CASSMDRGLAEAFF.

This clone was seen a handful of times. CDR3 residues: CASLRPTVGSNYGYTF. CDR3 DNA sequence: TGTGCCAGCCTCAGGCCCACAGTAGGTTCGAACTATGGCTACACCTTC. The chain is built from TRBV19 and TRBJ1-2; D is undetermined. The CDR3 totals 16 residues. CDR1 and CDR2 from the germline V gene are LNHDA and SQIVND (reference sequence). V was shortened by 9 bases and J by 2 bases, with 22 bases between the two germline ends.

The chain links TRBV27 to TRBJ2-5; no clear D gene. The CDR3 covers 14 residues. Trimming pared 0 bases from V and 1 base from J, leaving 6 bases between. Germline CDR1 and CDR2: MNHEY and SMNVEV (reference sequence). In nucleotides, the CDR3 is TGTGCCAGCAGTTTATCGACGCTCCAAGAGACCCAGTACTTC. As protein: CASSLSTLQETQYF.

V and J are TRBV11-2 and TRBJ2-1, with TRBD2 identical over 10 bases. The CDR3 contains 14 residues. Germline V gene sequence: CDR1 SGHAT, CDR2 FQNNGV. V was pared by 3 bases and J by 8 bases, with 4 bases of the junction left unmatched. CDR3 nucleotide sequence: TGTGCCAGCAGCTTCTCTAGCGGGAGCTATGAGCAGTTCTTC. Residues: CASSFSSGSYEQFF.

The V call is TRBV27, the J call TRBJ2-3; 7 bases map to TRBD2. Germline V gene data show CDR1 as MNHEY and CDR2 as SMNVEV (reference sequence). The CDR3 runs 16 residues. The junction had 13 bases not matched to a gene; V was cut back by 6 bases and J by 4 bases. The CDR3 DNA follows: TGTGCCAGCAGCTCCCTGCGGGCGGGAGTCGCAGATACGCAGTATTTT. This translates into CASSSLRAGVADTQYF.